This paragraph reports one TCR beta chain. As yet, its antigen is unknown. The sample comes from a study of T cells in Graves' hyperthyroidism and ophthalmopathy. Study-wide findings and caveats: Stable hyperthyroidism and ophthalmopathy were separated using 13 V-J signatures.

The germline V and J ends were trimmed by 4 bases and 2 bases, with 11 bases remaining between them. Germline CDR1 and CDR2: MDHEN and SYDVKM. This CDR3 region has 14 residues. Ophthalmopathy patients all had a Clinical Activity Score of at least 3, a NOSPECS grade of at least 4 and disease under 3 months old. The study left out patients who had uncontrolled infection, other autoimmune disease, pregnancy or lactation. TCR beta CDR3 regions were amplified from RNA transcripts. With the HTBI primer set, the TCR CDR3 went through a first round of RT-PCR. TCRdb independently ran MiXCR on the multiplex PCR reads; one entry per CDR3 protein. The top ten hold roughly a sixth of the sample, which has roughly 380,000 distinct CDR3 sequences, 15% to 20% seen once.

The sequencing sample was made of blood. The chain joins TRBV28 to TRBJ1-2; no reliable D call. This receptor was taken from a woman aged 40-49 years with Graves' ophthalmopathy. In nucleotides, the CDR3 is TGTGCCAGCAGTTCCCCAACACCGAACTATGGCTACACCTTC. This codes for CASSSPTPNYGYTF.